Each of the 12 T cell receptor beta chains below was sequenced from the same sample in a study of cytomegalovirus exposure and HLA in healthy donors. Vbeta (60) and Jbeta (13) primers were used in the PCR. The table came from immunoSEQ multiplex PCR; TCRdb's copy has only in-frame clones and leaves some out. This repertoire shows around 170,000 clones, 80% found once; its top ten account for 1.5% to 2%. Sequenced sample: PBMCs. The receptors shown here come from a woman aged 25-40 years in good health and CMV-seronegative.

V and J are TRBV5-1 and TRBJ1-6; 9 bases map to TRBD1. The CDR3 sequence is 15 residues long. J was trimmed by 7 bases and V by 0 bases; bases with no gene match: 2. Germline V gene sequence: CDR1 SGHRS, CDR2 YFSETQ. The CDR3 sequence: CASSLDGQGNSPLHF. In DNA, the CDR3 is TGCGCCAGCAGCTTGGATGGACAGGGGAATTCACCCCTCCACTTT.

This clone was found once. The chain couples TRBV5-1 to TRBJ1-6; 12 bases match TRBD1. The CDR3 consists of 15 residues. Germline loops: CDR1 SGHRS, CDR2 YFSETQ. Losses at the gene ends were 4 bases for V and 13 bases for J; bases not matched to a gene: 9. CDR3 in amino acids: CASSPPGQGAGPLHF. The CDR3 nucleotides read TGCGCCAGCAGCCCCCCGGGACAGGGGGCAGGGCCCCTCCACTTT.

The chain uses TRBV18 and TRBJ2-5, with 11 positions matching TRBD2. With 2 bases clipped from V and 5 bases from J, the junction kept 16 bases outside the gene matches. Germline assignment: CDR1 KGHSH and CDR2 LQKENI. The CDR3 loop spans 19 amino acids. Written as DNA, the CDR3 is TGTGCCAGCTCACCAATTTCGGCTAGCGGGGGGCCCTCGTGGGAGACCCAGTACTTC. Protein: CASSPISASGGPSWETQYF.

This clone was seen only once. This chain connects TRBV10-1 to TRBJ2-3; 12 bases line up with TRBD1. The V segment lost 8 bases and the J segment 1 base; nucleotides outside the gene matches: 4. The CDR3 consists of 15 residues. Germline CDR1 WNHNN, CDR2 SYGVQD (reference sequence). The CDR3 coding sequence is TGCGCCAGCGGGGACAGGGGGCGAGGCACAGATACGCAGTATTTT. Amino acids: CASGDRGRGTDTQYF.

V is TRBV7-2 and J is TRBJ2-5; D remains ambiguous. V dropped 5 bases and J dropped 7 bases, with 11 bases sitting between them. Germline CDR1 SGHTA, CDR2 FQGNSA. The CDR3 loop spans 12 amino acids. CDR3 loop: CASSPPRRTQYF. CDR3 sequence (DNA): TGTGCCAGCAGCCCTCCACGGAGGACCCAGTACTTC.

This chain links TRBV30 with TRBJ1-3; 8 bases line up with TRBD1. Germline values: CDR1 GTSNPN, CDR2 SVGIG (reference sequence). CDR3 length: 16 residues. Germline trimming cut 3 bases from V and 2 bases from J; bases unmatched to any gene: 9. The chain's CDR3 is CAWRETGGPTGNTIYF. In DNA form, the CDR3 reads TGTGCCTGGAGGGAAACAGGGGGACCGACTGGAAACACCATATATTTT. Together with reference TRBV30 and TRBJ1-3, the CDR3 gives the full variable domain: SQTIHQWPATLVQPVGSPLSLECTVEGTSNPNLYWYRQAAGRGLQLLFYSVGIGQISSEVPQNLSASRPQDRQFILSSKKLLLSDSGFYLCAWRETGGPTGNTIYFGEGSWLTVV.

This clone is a singleton in its sample. The CDR3 DNA sequence: TGTGCCAGCAGTGAGCGGGAAAAACTGTTTTTT. Translating gives CASSEREKLFF. The gene calls are TRBV6-1 and TRBJ1-4, with D unresolved. V was cut by 3 bases and J by 8 bases, with 4 bases left in between. The V gene's germline CDR1 is MNHNS and CDR2 SASEGT. This CDR3 comprises 11 residues.

This rearrangement joins TRBV2 to TRBJ1-2; 8 bases are shared with TRBD1. Trimming at V came to 6 bases and at J to 7 bases, leaving 7 bases not matched to a gene. The CDR3 extends over 13 amino acids. Germline V gene sequence: CDR1 SNHLY, CDR2 FYNNEI. CDR3 region: CASRDRVDSGYTF. CDR3 DNA sequence: TGTGCCAGCAGGGACAGGGTGGATTCTGGCTACACCTTC.

The rearrangement links TRBV4-1 to TRBJ1-5; D is perhaps TRBD1 (5 bases). Trimming removed 3 bases at V and 3 bases at J, with 18 bases between. Germline V gene lookup returns CDR1 MGHRA and CDR2 YSYEKL. The CDR3 has 17 residues. The CDR3 DNA is TGCGCCAGCAGCCAGAGGTTTTCGACAGACGACAATCAGCCCCAGCATTTT. It is translated as CASSQRFSTDDNQPQHF.

The chain links TRBV30 to TRBJ1-3; D is undetermined. This CDR3 spans 15 amino acids. Between the trimmed V and J ends, which lost 0 bases and 0 bases, there was a span of 9 bases. Germline V lookup: CDR1 GTSNPN, CDR2 SVGIG (reference sequence). DNA for the CDR3: TGTGCCTGGAGTGTAAGCCGGAGCTCTGGAAACACCATATATTTT. Translated, it gives CAWSVSRSSGNTIYF.

The chain is built from TRBV7-9 and TRBJ2-2, with 9 bases identical to TRBD1. The CDR3 runs to 17 residues. Germline assignment: CDR1 SEHNR and CDR2 FQNEAQ (reference sequence). J was trimmed by 7 bases and V by 5 bases; bases with no gene match: 14. For the CDR3, the DNA is TGTGCCAGCAGCCCAACAGGGGGCGCCACATACGGCGGGGAGCTGTTTTTT. Residues: CASSPTGGATYGGELFF.

This chain uses TRBV7-2 with TRBJ2-1; 9 bases align to TRBD2. With 5 bases clipped from V and 6 bases from J, the junction kept 11 bases outside the gene matches. There are 16 residues in the CDR3. Germline CDR1 SGHTA, CDR2 FQGNSA. The CDR3 reads CASSQKAGGVFNEQFF. Here the CDR3 DNA reads TGTGCCAGCAGCCAAAAGGCGGGGGGGGTTTTCAATGAGCAGTTCTTC.